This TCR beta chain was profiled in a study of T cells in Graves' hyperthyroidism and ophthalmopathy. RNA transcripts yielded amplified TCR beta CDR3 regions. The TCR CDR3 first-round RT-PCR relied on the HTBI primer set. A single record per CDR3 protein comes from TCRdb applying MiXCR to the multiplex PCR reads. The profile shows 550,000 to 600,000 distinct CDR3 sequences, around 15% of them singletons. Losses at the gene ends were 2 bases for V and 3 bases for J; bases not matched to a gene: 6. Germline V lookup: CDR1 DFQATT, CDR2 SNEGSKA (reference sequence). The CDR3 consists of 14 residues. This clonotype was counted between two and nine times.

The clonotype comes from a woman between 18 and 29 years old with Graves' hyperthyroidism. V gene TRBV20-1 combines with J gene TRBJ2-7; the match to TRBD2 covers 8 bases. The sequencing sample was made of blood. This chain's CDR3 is CSARSLAELYEQYF. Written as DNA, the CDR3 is TGCAGTGCTAGATCACTAGCGGAGCTCTACGAGCAGTACTTC.